These T cell receptor beta chains were read from a single sample in a study of blood T cell repertoires in COVID-19. Produced via immunoSEQ multiplex PCR; TCRdb's table is partial and in-frame only. The sample has 250,000 to 350,000 clones; approximately 84% are singletons. Sequencing input: peripheral blood. The source of these receptors is a human donor with COVID-19, enrolled during active disease. The donor label of this sample is uncertain. The CDR3 runs from the conserved cysteine through the conserved F or W.

TRBJ2-5,TRBV28,CASSFRVTSGSHNRQETQYF
TRBJ1-3,TRBV9,CASSVLGTGDGNTIYF
TRBJ1-5,TRBV27,CASSPSDRGNQPQHF
TRBJ1-5,TRBV19,CASSIGGDPNQPQHF
TRBJ1-2,TRBV5-4,CASSPKLGGNYGYTF
TRBJ1-2,TRBV30,CAWFGQRYGYTF
TRBJ2-5,TRBV14,CASSQESGPWQETQYF
TRBJ2-3,TRBV4-2,CASSQDGEVTDTQYF
TRBJ2-1,TRBV15,CATSRDFGTGVNNEQFF
TRBJ1-1,TRBV4-3,CASKTGLNTEAFF
TRBJ2-7,TRBV25-1,CASSEEGPGLLRDEQYF
TRBJ1-4,TRBV27,CASSKPPGQVGEKLFF
TRBJ2-7,TRBV11-2,CASRRTGLSDEQYF
TRBJ1-2,TRBV27,CASRVDRDYGYTF
TRBJ2-2,TRBV5-1,CASSLSGRTDTGELFF
TRBJ2-7,TRBV7-9,CASSAFGGQGDEQYF
TRBJ1-5,TRBV2,CASRGQRGQPQHF
TRBJ2-3,TRBV7-3,CASSLTPTGANTQYF
TRBJ1-1,TRBV18,CASSSLDTEAFF
TRBJ1-1,TRBV5-1,CASSLILGQGGTDTEAFF
TRBJ2-7,TRBV11-1,CASSSRTGLYEQYF
TRBJ1-2,TRBV11-2,CASSPRGEGTYTF
TRBJ1-1,TRBV6-4,CASSVDRDTEAFF
TRBJ2-1,TRBV7-2,CASSLVGLADEQFF
TRBJ2-2,TRBV11-3,CASSSGQGEDGELFF
TRBJ2-1,TRBV15,CATSRDLHHSIRQFF
TRBJ2-5,TRBV20-1,CSARSVTQYF
TRBJ2-3,TRBV27,CASSFRNTQYF
TRBJ2-4,TRBV28,CASSLVGSVAKNIQYF
TRBJ2-1,TRBV5-5,CASSLDASSYNEQFF
TRBJ2-2,TRBV28,CASRWDRGVSGELFF